This passage covers 21 T cell receptor beta chains from one sample sequenced in a study of T cell responses to AZD1222 COVID-19 vaccine. Sequencing used immunoSEQ multiplex PCR; TCRdb keeps in-frame clones, though not all of them. The table records 150,000 or so clones, 85% to 95% of them present only once. This sample comprised peripheral blood, obtained 28 days after the second AZD1222 dose. Receptor source: an adult who received the AZD1222 COVID-19 vaccine.

The V and J genes are TRBV7-9 and TRBJ2-3; D is perhaps TRBD1 (6 bases). Trimming took off 2 bases at V and 4 bases at J, with 10 bases between the two ends. Germline assignment: CDR1 SEHNR and CDR2 FQNEAQ (reference sequence). This CDR3 contains 14 residues. For the CDR3, the DNA is TGTGCCAGCAGCTTATGGGACAACCCAGATACGCAGTATTTT. Encoded protein: CASSLWDNPDTQYF.

This chain uses TRBV2 with TRBJ1-1; D may be TRBD1 (5 bases). With 7 bases removed from V and 1 base from J, the gap between germline ends came to 10 bases. Germline loops: CDR1 SNHLY, CDR2 FYNNEI. This CDR3 spans 13 amino acids. The CDR3 loop reads CASISTGNTEAFF. DNA for the CDR3: TGTGCCAGCATTAGTACAGGGAACACTGAAGCTTTCTTT.

V and J are TRBV5-1 and TRBJ2-7; unclear D gene. Germline loops: CDR1 SGHRS, CDR2 YFSETQ. V was shortened by 7 bases and J by 0 bases, with 11 bases between the two germline ends. This CDR3 is built from 13 residues. CDR3 region: CASCRHDSYEQYF. The CDR3 DNA reads as TGCGCCAGCTGCCGACACGACTCCTACGAGCAGTACTTC.

In this sample, this clone turned up once. The chain carries TRBV7-8 and TRBJ2-3; 9 nucleotides line up with TRBD1. The length of the CDR3 is 14 residues. V gave up 1 base and J gave up 6 bases; unmatched junction bases: 2. Germline values: CDR1 SGHVS, CDR2 FQNEAQ. The CDR3 DNA is TGTGCCAGCAGCTTAGTGGGACAGGGTGATACGCAGTATTTT. Translating gives CASSLVGQGDTQYF.

This clone showed up just once. The chain joins TRBV18 to TRBJ2-2; TRBD2 agrees at 10 bases. The CDR3 consists of 14 residues. CDR1 is KGHSH, CDR2 LQKENI, per germline. V gave up 6 bases and J gave up 7 bases; unmatched junction bases: 5. In nucleotides, the CDR3 is TGTGCCAGCTCGCCTCTAGCGGGAGTCGGGGAGCTGTTTTTT. This gives the protein CASSPLAGVGELFF.

The chain employs TRBV14 and TRBJ1-6, with D possibly matching TRBD1 (6 bases). The CDR3 contains 17 residues. Between the trimmed V and J ends, which lost 4 bases and 9 bases, there was a span of 22 bases. Germline V CDR1 and CDR2: SGHDN, FVKESK. The CDR3 here is CASSLHPGGSGSSPLHF. CDR3 sequence (DNA): TGTGCCAGCAGCCTCCACCCGGGGGGCTCTGGTTCTTCACCCCTCCACTTT.

The rearrangement uses TRBV19 and TRBJ2-3, with D possibly TRBD2 on 5 matching bases. Per the germline V gene, CDR1 is LNHDA and CDR2 is SQIVND (reference sequence). Trimming removed 7 bases at V and 0 bases at J, with 11 bases between. The CDR3 contains 14 residues. CDR3 amino acids: CASKGGPSTDTQYF. The CDR3 coding sequence is TGTGCCAGTAAAGGAGGCCCTAGCACAGATACGCAGTATTTT.

In regard to this clone: Compared with germline, one end of the junction differs, possibly owing to a read error. This chain joins TRBV7-9 and TRBJ1-1; D ambiguous. CDR1 is SEHNR and CDR2 is FQNEAQ in the germline V gene (reference sequence). The CDR3 loop spans 13 amino acids. In nucleotides, the CDR3 is TGTGCCAGCAGCTTAGAAGTTTACTCCATAGCCCGCTTT. It yields the protein CASSLEVYSIARF.

CDR3: CAWSDALRQGGLYGYTF. CDR3 nucleotide sequence: TGTGCCTGGAGTGATGCCCTCCGACAGGGAGGGTTGTATGGCTACACCTTC. This sequence joins TRBV30 and TRBJ1-2; 7 nucleotides align to TRBD1. The ends lost 1 base at V and 5 bases at J; junction bases unmatched: 16. The germline CDR1 and CDR2 sequences are GTSNPN and SVGIG (reference sequence). This CDR3 has 17 residues.

The chain combines TRBV19 with TRBJ2-7; D remains ambiguous. Trimming pared 5 bases from V and 7 bases from J, leaving 15 bases between. The germline V gene has CDR1 LNHDA and CDR2 SQIVND (reference sequence). The CDR3 is 13 residues long. The CDR3 here is CASSLRALGEQYF. DNA for the CDR3: TGTGCCAGTAGTCTCCGGGCCCTAGGGGAGCAGTACTTC.

This clone was counted many times. The V and J genes are TRBV19 and TRBJ1-5; TRBD1 agrees at 8 bases. The CDR3 extends over 13 amino acids. Trimming took 10 bases from V and 5 from J; bases not matched to a gene: 7. Germline V gene lookup returns CDR1 LNHDA and CDR2 SQIVND (reference sequence). As DNA, the CDR3 is TGTGCCACCTCCGGGACAGGCCATCAGCCCCAGCATTTT. Amino acids: CATSGTGHQPQHF.

The chain couples TRBV9 to TRBJ2-2; 9 positions agree with TRBD1. The germline V gene has CDR1 SGDLS and CDR2 YYNGEE. Trimming cost V 0 bases and J 5 bases; bases outside gene matches: 14. The CDR3 covers 19 residues. CDR3 DNA: TGTGCCAGCAGCGTAGGGTATTGGGCGGGGACAGGGCGGACCGGGGAGCTGTTTTTT. This sequence encodes CASSVGYWAGTGRTGELFF.

The chain is built from TRBV13 and TRBJ1-6; TRBD1 matches 9 bases. Germline V gene lookup returns CDR1 PRHDT and CDR2 FYEKMQ (reference sequence). V lost 5 bases to trimming and J lost 5 bases; unmatched junction nucleotides: 4. The CDR3 runs 15 residues. The CDR3 region has the DNA TGTGCCAGCAGCCGGGGGGACAGGGATAATTCACCCCTCCACTTT. Protein: CASSRGDRDNSPLHF.

The chain uses TRBV25-1 and TRBJ1-5; no definite D call. In germline, CDR1 is MGHDK, CDR2 SYGVNS. V lost 8 bases and J 0 bases, leaving 8 bases between the germline ends. The CDR3 is 13 residues long. This CDR3 reads CASGSYSNQPQHF. CDR3 DNA: TGTGCCAGCGGGAGCTATAGCAATCAGCCCCAGCATTTT.

The V gene is TRBV28, the J gene TRBJ1-2; 10 bases line up with TRBD1. Trimming cost V 3 bases and J 8 bases; bases outside gene matches: 9. CDR3 length: 15 residues. The germline V gene encodes CDR1 MDHEN and CDR2 SYDVKM. The CDR3 nucleotides read TGTGCCAGCAGTTTCCGGGACAGGGGTTCTGGCGGCTACACCTTC. Translation gives CASSFRDRGSGGYTF.

This clone came up once. Within the sample, other DNA sequences also encode this same CDR3. The chain uses TRBV3-1 (or the pseudogene TRBV3-2) and TRBJ1-6, with 7 bases aligning to TRBD1. The CDR3 runs to 14 residues. The V and J ends lost 4 bases and 10 bases, in that order; junction bases with no gene match: 7. In germline, CDR1 is LGHDT, CDR2 YNNKEL (reference sequence). The CDR3 DNA follows: TGTGCCAGCAGCCGGGACAGCAGTCGATCACCCCTCCACTTT. Its translation is CASSRDSSRSPLHF.

The chain couples TRBV30 to TRBJ2-5, with D possibly being TRBD1 or TRBD2 (5 bases each). The CDR3 length is 16 residues. V lost 1 base to trimming and J lost 0 bases, with 15 bases between them. Looked up from germline, CDR1 is GTSNPN and CDR2 is SVGIG (reference sequence). CDR3: CAWSAGTLPYQETQYF. CDR3 bases: TGTGCCTGGAGTGCCGGGACCCTTCCGTACCAAGAGACCCAGTACTTC.

V is TRBV4-1 and J is TRBJ1-1; D gene ambiguous. V shed 2 bases and J shed 4 bases, with 11 bases lying between them. Germline CDR1 and CDR2: MGHRA and YSYEKL. This CDR3 spans 14 amino acids. This CDR3 reads CASSQPGDSTEAFF. DNA for the CDR3: TGCGCCAGCAGCCAACCAGGAGATAGCACTGAAGCTTTCTTT.

The chain carries TRBV7-9 and TRBJ2-7; 10 bases line up with TRBD2. This CDR3 spans 15 amino acids. CDR1 is SEHNR, CDR2 FQNEAQ, per germline (reference sequence). V lost 4 bases, J lost 5 bases, and 8 bases stayed unmatched. The CDR3 bases are TGTGCCAGCAGCTCGGGGACTAGCGTGCGGGACGAGCAGTACTTC. Its protein is CASSSGTSVRDEQYF. The variable domain in full, with the rest retrieved from reference TRBV7-9 and TRBJ2-7, is DTGVSQNPRHKITKRGQNVTFRCDPISEHNRLYWYRQTLGQGPEFLTYFQNEAQLEKSRLLSDRFSAERPKGSFSTLEIQRTEQGDSAMYLCASSSGTSVRDEQYFGPGTRLTVT.

V usage is TRBV29-1 and J usage is TRBJ2-5; 7 bases are a match to TRBD1. CDR3 length: 13 amino acids. Per the germline V gene, CDR1 is SQVTM and CDR2 is ANQGSEA. CDR3 DNA: TGCAGTTTTACGGGACAGAACCAAGAGACCCAGTACTTC. Residues: CSFTGQNQETQYF. The full variable domain, its missing parts supplied by reference TRBV29-1 and TRBJ2-5, is SAVISQKPSRDICQRGTSLTIQCQVDSQVTMMFWYRQQPGQSLTLIATANQGSEATYESGFVIDKFPISRPNLTFSTLTVSNMSPEDSSIYLCSFTGQNQETQYFGPGTRLLVL.

The J gene is TRBJ2-7, the V gene TRBV13; D gene ambiguous. The CDR3 contains 12 residues. Trimming cost V 2 bases and J 4 bases, with 6 bases left between them. Germline V gives CDR1 PRHDT, CDR2 FYEKMQ (reference sequence). For the CDR3, the DNA is TGTGCCAGCAGCTTAATGGGTTACGAGCAGTACTTC. Translated: CASSLMGYEQYF. The variable domain in full, completed from reference TRBV13 and TRBJ2-7, reads AAGVIQSPRHLIKEKRETATLKCYPIPRHDTVYWYQQGPGQDPQFLISFYEKMQSDKGSIPDRFSAQQFSDYHSELNMSSLELGDSALYFCASSLMGYEQYFGPGTRLTVT.